Presented here are 8 T cell receptor beta chains from one specimen sequenced in a study of T cell responses to AZD1222 COVID-19 vaccine. The assay was immunoSEQ multiplex PCR, and TCRdb's table has in-frame clones only and misses some. The table lists approximately 73,000 clones, roughly 89% of them singletons. The material was peripheral blood, obtained on day 0 of AZD1222 vaccination. All receptors come from an adult in good health.

This clone was found once. The chain combines TRBV2 with TRBJ2-2, with TRBD1 matching 11 bases. This CDR3 region has 15 residues. Germline V gives CDR1 SNHLY, CDR2 FYNNEI. The V and J ends lost 6 bases and 6 bases, in that order; junction bases with no gene match: 6. The CDR3, as DNA: TGTGCCAGCAGGATGGACAGGGGGCGCCCCGGGGAGCTGTTTTTT. This sequence encodes CASRMDRGRPGELFF.

The chain combines TRBV28 with TRBJ1-5; possibly TRBD1 for D (6 bases). The V gene lost 7 bases and the J gene lost 6 bases, with 13 bases spanning the gap. This CDR3 has 13 residues. The germline V gene has CDR1 MDHEN and CDR2 SYDVKM. The CDR3: CASIQGSGQPQHF. CDR3 coding DNA: TGTGCCAGCATACAGGGTTCAGGTCAGCCCCAGCATTTT.

The V call is TRBV3-1 (or the pseudogene TRBV3-2), the J call TRBJ1-2; the D gene is possibly TRBD1 (5 bases). CDR3 length equals 12 residues. Trimming pared 4 bases from V and 5 bases from J, leaving 8 bases between. Per the germline V gene, CDR1 is LGHDT and CDR2 is YNNKEL (reference sequence). The CDR3 reads CASSRDLYGYTF. The CDR3 DNA sequence: TGTGCCAGCAGCCGGGACCTTTATGGCTACACCTTC.

The chain couples TRBV18 to TRBJ1-3, with D uncertain. CDR3 length: 15 residues. Looked up from germline, CDR1 is KGHSH and CDR2 is LQKENI. Trimming cost V 2 bases and J 4 bases, with 12 bases left between them. CDR3 amino acids: CASSPNEGSGNTIYF. In nucleotides, the CDR3 is TGTGCCAGCTCACCAAATGAGGGATCCGGAAACACCATATATTTT.

This chain joins TRBV3-1 (or the pseudogene TRBV3-2) and TRBJ2-3; maybe TRBD2 (5 bases). Germline CDR1 and CDR2: LGHDT and YNNKEL (reference sequence). Trimming pared 0 bases from V and 1 base from J, leaving 11 bases between. The CDR3 has 16 residues. As DNA, the CDR3 is TGTGCCAGCAGCCAAGACGGCGGGTCTCGCACAGATACGCAGTATTTT. Protein sequence: CASSQDGGSRTDTQYF.

The V call is TRBV3-1 (or the pseudogene TRBV3-2), the J call TRBJ2-3; 13 nucleotides align to TRBD2. Per germline, CDR1 LGHDT and CDR2 YNNKEL (reference sequence). The ends lost 4 bases at V and 6 bases at J; junction bases unmatched: 13. The CDR3 extends over 18 amino acids. Written as DNA, the CDR3 is TGTGCCAGCAGCCTAGGCCCTACTAGCGGGGGGGCCAGGGATACGCAGTATTTT. Translating gives CASSLGPTSGGARDTQYF.

The V gene is TRBV7-9, the J gene TRBJ2-6; TRBD1 agrees at 8 bases. The V segment lost 4 bases and the J segment 3 bases; nucleotides outside the gene matches: 5. Germline loops: CDR1 SEHNR, CDR2 FQNEAQ (reference sequence). This CDR3 region has 16 residues. Here the CDR3 reads CASSSPDRVGANVLTF. The CDR3, as DNA: TGTGCCAGCAGCTCCCCGGACAGGGTTGGGGCCAACGTCCTGACTTTC.

The V call is TRBV7-9, the J call TRBJ1-1; D unresolved. Per the germline V gene, CDR1 is SEHNR and CDR2 is FQNEAQ (reference sequence). The CDR3 covers 14 residues. Trimming shortened V by 4 bases and J by 6 bases, and 15 bases separated the two germline ends. In nucleotides, the CDR3 is TGTGCCAGCAGCTGGCTAACCCCCGGCGCTGAAGCTTTCTTT. Translated: CASSWLTPGAEAFF.